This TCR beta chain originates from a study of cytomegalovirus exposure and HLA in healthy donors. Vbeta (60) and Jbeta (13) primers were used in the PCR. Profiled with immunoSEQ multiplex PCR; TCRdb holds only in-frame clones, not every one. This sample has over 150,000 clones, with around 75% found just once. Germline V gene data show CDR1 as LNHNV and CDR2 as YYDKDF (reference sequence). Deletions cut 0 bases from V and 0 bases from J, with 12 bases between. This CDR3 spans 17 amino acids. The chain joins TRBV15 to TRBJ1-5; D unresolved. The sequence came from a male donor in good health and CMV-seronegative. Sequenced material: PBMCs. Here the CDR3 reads CATSRDLGGYSNQPQHF. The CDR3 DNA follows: TGTGCCACCAGCAGAGACCTTGGAGGGTATAGCAATCAGCCCCAGCATTTT.